This entry lists 22 T cell receptor beta chains sequenced from one sample in a study of blood T cell repertoires in COVID-19. TCRdb keeps only in-frame clones here, not all; method: immunoSEQ multiplex PCR. The table shows approximately 250,000 clones, with approximately 80% occurring only once. What was sequenced was peripheral blood. The receptor set was obtained from a woman in her thirties or forties who had recovered from COVID-19.

The CDR3 DNA reads TGTGCCAGCACCTCGAGGTCGGGGGACGCTGAAGCTTTCTTT. The encoded protein is CASTSRSGDAEAFF. The gene calls are TRBV5-4 and TRBJ1-1; D may be TRBD1 (5 bases). Trimming took 6 bases from V and 6 from J, leaving 18 bases between them. Germline lookup yields CDR1 SGHNT and CDR2 YYREEE (reference sequence). This CDR3 is 14 amino acids long.

This chain connects TRBV19 to TRBJ1-5; 7 bases line up with TRBD1. V lost 4 bases and J lost 3; bases outside the gene matches: 12. CDR1 LNHDA and CDR2 SQIVND come from the germline V gene (reference sequence). The CDR3 covers 17 residues. The CDR3 is CASSTTPDRASNQPQHF. As DNA, the CDR3 is TGTGCCAGTAGTACAACACCTGACAGGGCCTCCAATCAGCCCCAGCATTTT.

J is TRBJ1-2 and V is TRBV7-2, with D perhaps matching TRBD1 (6 bases). The CDR3 is made up of 14 amino acids. Germline CDR1 and CDR2: SGHTA and FQGNSA. Trimming shortened V by 5 bases and J by 1 base, and 11 bases separated the two germline ends. The CDR3 sequence: CASSPRQDNYGYTF. DNA for the CDR3: TGTGCCAGCAGCCCGCGACAGGATAACTATGGCTACACCTTC.

V and J are TRBV4-1 and TRBJ2-1, with TRBD1 identical over 8 bases. CDR1 and CDR2 from the germline V gene are MGHRA and YSYEKL. Unmatched junction bases numbered 4, after V lost 3 bases and J lost 9 bases. The CDR3 is 13 residues long. CDR3 nucleotides: TGCGCCAGCAGCCAGGACAGGGTGCGTGAGCAGTTCTTC. Translating it yields CASSQDRVREQFF.

The chain carries TRBV30 and TRBJ2-7; 11 nucleotides agree with TRBD2. Germline V gives CDR1 GTSNPN, CDR2 SVGIG (reference sequence). Trimming cost V 0 bases and J 7 bases; bases outside gene matches: 2. CDR3 length: 13 residues. The DNA of the CDR3 is TGTGCCTGGAGTGTAGCTAGCGGGGGGGAGCAGTACTTC. Its protein product is CAWSVASGGEQYF.

The chain joins TRBV29-1 to TRBJ1-3; no reliable D call. CDR3 length: 14 amino acids. Trimming left V 2 bases short and J 0 bases short, with 8 bases between. Germline V gene data show CDR1 as SQVTM and CDR2 as ANQGSEA. The CDR3 loop is CSVEPASSGNTIYF. The CDR3 region has the DNA TGCAGCGTTGAACCAGCGAGCTCTGGAAACACCATATATTTT.

The chain carries TRBV5-1 and TRBJ2-7; D possibly corresponds to TRBD1 (5 bases). The CDR3 is 16 amino acids. Deletions cut 0 bases from V and 3 bases from J, with 16 bases between. Germline CDR1 SGHRS, CDR2 YFSETQ. This chain's CDR3 is CASSLGQGSRIYEQYF. For the CDR3, the DNA is TGCGCCAGCAGCTTGGGGCAGGGCTCTAGAATCTACGAGCAGTACTTC.

This sequence joins TRBV19 and TRBJ1-5; 7 nucleotides align to TRBD1. V lost 5 bases to trimming and J lost 0 bases; unmatched junction nucleotides: 7. The CDR3 spans 16 residues. The germline CDR1 and CDR2 sequences are LNHDA and SQIVND (reference sequence). In DNA form, the CDR3 reads TGTGCCAGTAGTTCCGGGACAGCTAATAGCAATCAGCCCCAGCATTTT. Amino acid sequence: CASSSGTANSNQPQHF.

This chain uses TRBV2 with TRBJ2-3, with a possible D match to TRBD2 (6 bases). Trimming pared 8 bases from V and 6 bases from J, leaving 18 bases between. Germline V gene data show CDR1 as SNHLY and CDR2 as FYNNEI. The CDR3 spans 14 residues. CDR3 amino acids: CASSAVAVGDTQYF. Written as DNA, the CDR3 is TGTGCCAGCTCCGCGGTAGCGGTGGGCGATACGCAGTATTTT.

This clone appeared a single time. The rearrangement joins TRBV18 to TRBJ2-7, with 7 bases fitting TRBD1. V was pared by 3 bases and J by 1 base, with 12 bases of the junction left unmatched. Germline CDR1 and CDR2: KGHSH and LQKENI. The CDR3 covers 17 residues. The CDR3 region has the DNA TGTGCCAGCTCACCGATAGATGCACAGGGGCGATCCTACGAGCAGTACTTC. This translates into CASSPIDAQGRSYEQYF.

This chain links TRBV27 with TRBJ1-1; perhaps TRBD1 as D (5 bases). Trimming stripped 6 bases from V and 1 base from J, with 9 bases between. The CDR3 runs 13 residues. CDR1 and CDR2 from the germline V gene are MNHEY and SMNVEV (reference sequence). The CDR3 sequence: CASSGGANTEAFF. Here the CDR3 DNA reads TGTGCCAGCAGCGGCGGGGCGAACACTGAAGCTTTCTTT.

The chain joins TRBV5-1 to TRBJ1-5; 9 bases are a match to TRBD1. Losses at the gene ends were 3 bases for V and 6 bases for J; bases not matched to a gene: 10. Germline V gene data show CDR1 as SGHRS and CDR2 as YFSETQ. This CDR3 spans 16 amino acids. CDR3 residues: CASSWGQGRWIQPQHF. The DNA for the CDR3 is TGCGCCAGCAGCTGGGGACAGGGAAGGTGGATTCAGCCCCAGCATTTT.

This rearrangement joins TRBV11-2 to TRBJ1-2, with D maybe TRBD1 (5 bases). This CDR3 comprises 14 residues. The V end lost 6 bases, the J end lost 8 bases, and 19 bases lay between the germline ends. Germline V gives CDR1 SGHAT, CDR2 FQNNGV. The CDR3 region has the DNA TGTGCCAGCAGGGAACAGGTGGGGGAGGTGGGCTACACCTTC. This encodes CASREQVGEVGYTF.

V gene TRBV4-1 combines with J gene TRBJ2-7; D not certain. Trimming pared 0 bases from V and 3 bases from J, leaving 9 bases between. Germline V lookup: CDR1 MGHRA, CDR2 YSYEKL. The CDR3 extends over 14 amino acids. The CDR3 DNA reads as TGCGCCAGCAGCCAAGAGGGCACCTTCTACGAGCAGTACTTC. This codes for CASSQEGTFYEQYF.

The chain couples TRBV28 to TRBJ1-4; TRBD1 agrees at 9 bases. V lost 6 bases and J lost 3; bases outside the gene matches: 2. The length of the CDR3 is 14 residues. CDR1 and CDR2 from the germline V gene are MDHEN and SYDVKM. The CDR3 DNA follows: TGTGCCAGCAGGTGGACAGGGGCTAATGAAAAACTGTTTTTT. This translates into CASRWTGANEKLFF.

The gene calls are TRBV18 and TRBJ1-2; D gene unclear. The CDR3 covers 15 residues. Germline CDR1 is KGHSH and CDR2 is LQKENI. Deletions cut 0 bases from V and 1 base from J, with 9 bases between. The chain's CDR3 is CASSPPEGLNYGYTF. CDR3 DNA sequence: TGTGCCAGCTCACCACCGGAGGGCCTTAACTATGGCTACACCTTC.

The V and J genes are TRBV19 and TRBJ1-5; no clear D gene. V lost 7 bases to trimming and J lost 7 bases, with 11 bases between them. Germline CDR1 reads LNHDA; CDR2 reads SQIVND (reference sequence). The CDR3 length is 12 residues. The CDR3 nucleotides read TGTGCCAGTACGGGGTGGCGACAGCCCCAGCATTTT. It specifies CASTGWRQPQHF.

This chain uses TRBV10-2 with TRBJ2-5, with TRBD2 identical over 9 bases. Unmatched junction bases numbered 6, after V lost 6 bases and J lost 4 bases. In germline, CDR1 is WSHSY, CDR2 SAAADI. This CDR3 is built from 14 residues. In DNA form, the CDR3 reads TGCGCCAGCAGGCTGGCGGGGGGGGCAGAGACCCAGTACTTC. Translation gives CASRLAGGAETQYF.

The CDR3 is CASSPGSGETQYF. The CDR3, as DNA: TGTGCCAGCAGCCCCGGCAGCGGGGAGACCCAGTACTTC. The V and J genes are TRBV7-6 and TRBJ2-5; TRBD2 might be the D (6 bases). This CDR3 region has 13 residues. Germline values: CDR1 SGHVS, CDR2 FNYEAQ. Trimming cost V 5 bases and J 5 bases, with 12 bases left between them.

The V and J genes are TRBV5-1 and TRBJ2-1; no firm D call. The ends were cut back, 1 base at V and 7 bases at J, with 6 bases in the middle. The CDR3 has 12 amino acids. Germline assignment: CDR1 SGHRS and CDR2 YFSETQ. CDR3 nucleotides: TGCGCCAGCAGCTTGAAGGAGAATGAGCAGTTCTTC. Its protein is CASSLKENEQFF.

This chain joins TRBV13 and TRBJ2-7; no firm D call. V lost 1 base, J lost 1 base, and 11 bases lay in between. The CDR3 totals 15 residues. The V gene's germline CDR1 is PRHDT and CDR2 FYEKMQ (reference sequence). DNA for the CDR3: TGTGCCAGCAGCTTAGTGCCCGGTCAATCCTACGAGCAGTACTTC. Its translation is CASSLVPGQSYEQYF.

The rearrangement links TRBV7-2 to TRBJ2-4; possible D gene TRBD1, 6 bases. The CDR3 runs 14 residues. Germline V CDR1 and CDR2: SGHTA, FQGNSA. Deletions cut 3 bases from V and 8 bases from J, with 14 bases between. CDR3 sequence reads: CASSFFRGEDIQYF. The CDR3 bases are TGTGCCAGCAGCTTCTTCAGGGGAGAGGACATTCAGTACTTC. Supplemented by reference TRBV7-2 and TRBJ2-4, the full variable domain reads GAGVSQSPSNKVTEKGKDVELRCDPISGHTALYWYRQSLGQGLEFLIYFQGNSAPDKSGLPSDRFSAERTGGSVSTLTIQRTQQEDSAVYLCASSFFRGEDIQYFGAGTRLSVL.